Described below is a single TCR beta chain sequence and its context. The data stem from a study of T-cell reconstitution after alpha-beta-depleted transplantation in children. The TCRbeta library was prepared with unique molecular identifiers. TCRdb processed the PCR reads anew with MiXCR; each CDR3 protein has one entry. The profile covers under 350,000 distinct CDR3 sequences, with over 8% appearing a single time and about 9.4% taken by the ten largest. The receptor comes from a human donor who donated a stem cell graft to a child with SCID. Sequenced here: PBMCs from the stem cell graft donor, sampled from the stem cell graft.

DNA for the CDR3: TGCAGCGTCGGGACGGGGAACACCGGGGAGCTGTTTTTT. This encodes CSVGTGNTGELFF. This chain joins TRBV29-1 and TRBJ2-2; D possibly uses TRBD1 or TRBD2 (5 bases each). CDR1 SQVTM and CDR2 ANQGSEA come from the germline V gene. Deletions cut 6 bases from V and 1 base from J, with 9 bases between. The CDR3 spans 13 residues.